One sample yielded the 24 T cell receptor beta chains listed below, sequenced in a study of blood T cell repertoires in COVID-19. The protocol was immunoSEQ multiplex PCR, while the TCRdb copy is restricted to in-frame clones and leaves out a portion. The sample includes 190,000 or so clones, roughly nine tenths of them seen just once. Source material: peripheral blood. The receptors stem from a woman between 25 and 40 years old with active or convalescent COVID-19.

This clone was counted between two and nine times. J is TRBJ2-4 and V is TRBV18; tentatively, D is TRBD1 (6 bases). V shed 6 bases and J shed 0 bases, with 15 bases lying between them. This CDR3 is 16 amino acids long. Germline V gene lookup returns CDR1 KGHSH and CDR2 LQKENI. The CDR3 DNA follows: TGTGCCAGCTCCCGGACAGAATTGATAGCCAAAAACATTCAGTACTTC. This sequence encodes CASSRTELIAKNIQYF.

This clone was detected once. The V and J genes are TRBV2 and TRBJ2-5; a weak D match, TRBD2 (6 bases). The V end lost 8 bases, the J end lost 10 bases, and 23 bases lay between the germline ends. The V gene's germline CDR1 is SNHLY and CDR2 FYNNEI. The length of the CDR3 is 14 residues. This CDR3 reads CASLIRTSRGSQYF. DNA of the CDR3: TGTGCCAGCCTCATACGTACTAGCCGGGGGAGCCAGTACTTC.

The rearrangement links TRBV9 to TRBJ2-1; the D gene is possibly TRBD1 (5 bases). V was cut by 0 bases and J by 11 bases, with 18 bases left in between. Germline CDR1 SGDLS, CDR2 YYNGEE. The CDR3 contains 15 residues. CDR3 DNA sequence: TGTGCCAGCAGCGTAGCTGATGCCAGGGTTTTTCAGCAGTTCTTC. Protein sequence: CASSVADARVFQQFF.

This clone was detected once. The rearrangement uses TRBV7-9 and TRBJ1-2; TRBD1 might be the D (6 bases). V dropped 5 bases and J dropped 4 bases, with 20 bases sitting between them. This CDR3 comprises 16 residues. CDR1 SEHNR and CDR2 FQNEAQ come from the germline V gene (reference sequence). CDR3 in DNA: TGTGCCAGCAGCCAAGGTCGGGCGGGGGGCGGCTATGGCTACACCTTC. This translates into CASSQGRAGGGYGYTF.

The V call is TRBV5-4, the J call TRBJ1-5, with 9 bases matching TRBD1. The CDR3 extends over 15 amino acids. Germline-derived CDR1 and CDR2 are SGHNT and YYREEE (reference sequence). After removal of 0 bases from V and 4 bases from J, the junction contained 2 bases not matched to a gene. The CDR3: CASSLDRGHNQPQHF. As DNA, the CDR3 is TGTGCCAGCAGCTTGGACAGGGGGCATAATCAGCCCCAGCATTTT.

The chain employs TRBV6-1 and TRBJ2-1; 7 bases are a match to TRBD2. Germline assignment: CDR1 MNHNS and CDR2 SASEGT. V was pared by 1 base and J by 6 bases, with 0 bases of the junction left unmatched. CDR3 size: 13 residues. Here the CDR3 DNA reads TGTGCCAGCAGTGAAGGGACTAGCAATGAGCAGTTCTTC. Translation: CASSEGTSNEQFF.

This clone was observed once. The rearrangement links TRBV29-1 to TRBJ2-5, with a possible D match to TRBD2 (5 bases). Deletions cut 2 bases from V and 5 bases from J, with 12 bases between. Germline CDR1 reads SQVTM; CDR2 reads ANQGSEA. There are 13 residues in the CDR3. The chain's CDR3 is CSVEMGVGETQYF. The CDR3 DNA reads TGCAGCGTTGAAATGGGAGTCGGTGAGACCCAGTACTTC. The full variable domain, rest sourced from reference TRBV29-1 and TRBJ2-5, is SAVISQKPSRDICQRGTSLTIQCQVDSQVTMMFWYRQQPGQSLTLIATANQGSEATYESGFVIDKFPISRPNLTFSTLTVSNMSPEDSSIYLCSVEMGVGETQYFGPGTRLLVL.

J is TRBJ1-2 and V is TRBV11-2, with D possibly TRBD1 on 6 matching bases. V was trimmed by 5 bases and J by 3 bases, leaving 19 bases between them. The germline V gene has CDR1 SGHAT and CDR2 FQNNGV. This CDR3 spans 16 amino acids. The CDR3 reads CASSPLWGGDDYGYTF. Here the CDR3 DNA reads TGTGCCAGCAGCCCCCTTTGGGGGGGCGACGACTATGGCTACACCTTC.

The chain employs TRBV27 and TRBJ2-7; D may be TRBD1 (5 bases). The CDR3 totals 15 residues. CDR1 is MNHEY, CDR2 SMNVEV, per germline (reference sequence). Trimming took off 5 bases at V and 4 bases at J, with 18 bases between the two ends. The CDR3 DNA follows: TGTGCCAGCAGTCCGCCCTTAGGGGTCGGTTACGAGCAGTACTTC. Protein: CASSPPLGVGYEQYF.

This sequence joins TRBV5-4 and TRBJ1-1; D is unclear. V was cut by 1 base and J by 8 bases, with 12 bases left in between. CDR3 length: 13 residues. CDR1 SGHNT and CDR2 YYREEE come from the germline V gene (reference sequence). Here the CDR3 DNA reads TGTGCCAGCAGCTTGATTCGGGGTGGAGAAGCTTTCTTT. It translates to CASSLIRGGEAFF.

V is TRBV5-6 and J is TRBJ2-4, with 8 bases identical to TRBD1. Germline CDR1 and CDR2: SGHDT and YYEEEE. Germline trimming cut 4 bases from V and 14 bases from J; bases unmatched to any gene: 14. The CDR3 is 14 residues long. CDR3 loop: CASSAQGGKVEEYF. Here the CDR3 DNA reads TGTGCCAGCAGCGCACAGGGGGGAAAGGTCGAGGAGTACTTC.

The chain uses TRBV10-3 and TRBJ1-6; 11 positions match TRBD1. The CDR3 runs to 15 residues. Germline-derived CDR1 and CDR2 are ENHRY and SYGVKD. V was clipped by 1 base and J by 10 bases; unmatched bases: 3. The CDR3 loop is CAISEWDRGSSPLHF. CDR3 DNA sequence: TGTGCCATCAGTGAGTGGGACAGGGGGAGCTCACCCCTCCACTTT.

In nucleotides, the CDR3 is TGTGCCAGCAGACTTCGCCACACTGAAGCTTTCTTT. It yields the protein CASRLRHTEAFF. The gene calls are TRBV6-5 and TRBJ1-1; D not certain. Germline-derived CDR1 and CDR2 are MNHEY and SVGAGI. Trimming shortened V by 6 bases and J by 3 bases, and 8 bases separated the two germline ends. There are 12 residues in the CDR3.

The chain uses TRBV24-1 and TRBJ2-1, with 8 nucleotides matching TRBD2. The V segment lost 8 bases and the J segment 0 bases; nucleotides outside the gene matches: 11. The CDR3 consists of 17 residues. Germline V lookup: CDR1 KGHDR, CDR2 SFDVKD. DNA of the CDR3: TGTGCCACCACTGCGGGGGGAACAGGGAGCTCCTACAATGAGCAGTTCTTC. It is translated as CATTAGGTGSSYNEQFF.

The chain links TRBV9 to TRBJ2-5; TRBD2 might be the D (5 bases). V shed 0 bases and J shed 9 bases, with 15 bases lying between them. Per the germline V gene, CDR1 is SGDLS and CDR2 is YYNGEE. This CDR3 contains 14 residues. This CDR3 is CASSVGLAPGSQYF. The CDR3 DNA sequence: TGTGCCAGCAGCGTAGGGCTAGCCCCTGGCTCCCAGTACTTC.

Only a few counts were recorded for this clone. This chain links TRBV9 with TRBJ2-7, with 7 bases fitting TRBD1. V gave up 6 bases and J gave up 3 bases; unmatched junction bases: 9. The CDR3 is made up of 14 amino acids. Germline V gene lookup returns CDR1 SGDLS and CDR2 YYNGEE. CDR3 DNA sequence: TGTGCCAGCACCCCCGGGACAGACATCTACGAGCAGTACTTC. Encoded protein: CASTPGTDIYEQYF.

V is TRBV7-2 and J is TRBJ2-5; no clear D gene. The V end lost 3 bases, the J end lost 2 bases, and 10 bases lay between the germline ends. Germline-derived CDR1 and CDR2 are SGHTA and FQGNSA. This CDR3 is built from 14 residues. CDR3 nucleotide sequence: TGTGCCAGCAGCTTTTCGCGGAGTCAAGAGACCCAGTACTTC. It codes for CASSFSRSQETQYF.

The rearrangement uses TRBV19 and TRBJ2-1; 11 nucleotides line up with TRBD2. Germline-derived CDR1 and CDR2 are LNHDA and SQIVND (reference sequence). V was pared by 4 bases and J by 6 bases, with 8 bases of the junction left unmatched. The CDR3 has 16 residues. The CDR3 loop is CASSTPTSGTFNEQFF. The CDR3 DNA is TGTGCCAGTAGTACCCCGACTAGCGGGACTTTCAATGAGCAGTTCTTC. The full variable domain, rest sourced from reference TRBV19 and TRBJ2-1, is DGGITQSPKYLFRKEGQNVTLSCEQNLNHDAMYWYRQDPGQGLRLIYYSQIVNDFQKGDIAEGYSVSREKKESFPLTVTSAQKNPTAFYLCASSTPTSGTFNEQFFGPGTRLTVL.

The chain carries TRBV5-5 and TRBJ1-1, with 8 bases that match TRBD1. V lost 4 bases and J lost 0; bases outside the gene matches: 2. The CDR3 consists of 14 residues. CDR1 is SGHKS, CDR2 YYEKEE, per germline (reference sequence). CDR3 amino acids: CASSPGQVNTEAFF. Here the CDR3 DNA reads TGTGCCAGCAGCCCGGGACAGGTGAACACTGAAGCTTTCTTT. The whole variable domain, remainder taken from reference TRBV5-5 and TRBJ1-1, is DAGVTQSPTHLIKTRGQQVTLRCSPISGHKSVSWYQQVLGQGPQFIFQYYEKEERGRGNFPDRFSARQFPNYSSELNVNALLLGDSALYLCASSPGQVNTEAFFGQGTRLTVV.

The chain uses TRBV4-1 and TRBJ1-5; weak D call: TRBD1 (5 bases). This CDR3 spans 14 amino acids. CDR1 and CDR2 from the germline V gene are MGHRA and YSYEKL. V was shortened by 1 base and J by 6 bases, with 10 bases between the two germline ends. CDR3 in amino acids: CASSQVRVSQPQHF. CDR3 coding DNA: TGCGCCAGCAGCCAAGTCAGGGTCAGTCAGCCCCAGCATTTT.

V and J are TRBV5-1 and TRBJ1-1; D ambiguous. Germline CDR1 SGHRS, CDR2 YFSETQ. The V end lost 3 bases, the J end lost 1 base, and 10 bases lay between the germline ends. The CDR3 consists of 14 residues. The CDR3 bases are TGCGCCAGCAGCTCTCAGGTGGAGAACACTGAAGCTTTCTTT. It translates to CASSSQVENTEAFF.

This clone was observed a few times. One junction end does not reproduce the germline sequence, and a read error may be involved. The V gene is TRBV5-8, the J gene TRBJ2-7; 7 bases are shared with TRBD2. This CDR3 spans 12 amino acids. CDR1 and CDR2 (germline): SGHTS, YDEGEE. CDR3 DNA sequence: TGTGCCAGCGGAGATCGAAGGCTAGCGGAGGGCTTC. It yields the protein CASGDRRLAEGF.

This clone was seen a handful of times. As DNA, the CDR3 is TGTGCCAGCAACGACCCTGGGGGCGGCTACACCTTC. Translated: CASNDPGGGYTF. The V gene is TRBV25-1, the J gene TRBJ1-2, with D possibly matching TRBD1 (6 bases). The germline V and J ends were trimmed by 7 bases and 8 bases, with 14 bases remaining between them. CDR1 and CDR2 (germline): MGHDK, SYGVNS. The CDR3 consists of 12 residues.

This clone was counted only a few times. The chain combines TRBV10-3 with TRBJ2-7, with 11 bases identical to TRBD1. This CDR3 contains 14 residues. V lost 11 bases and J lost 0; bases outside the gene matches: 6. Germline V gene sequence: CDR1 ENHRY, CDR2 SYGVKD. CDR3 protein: CAAGTGGGSYEQYF. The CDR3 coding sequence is TGTGCCGCCGGGACAGGGGGTGGCTCCTACGAGCAGTACTTC.